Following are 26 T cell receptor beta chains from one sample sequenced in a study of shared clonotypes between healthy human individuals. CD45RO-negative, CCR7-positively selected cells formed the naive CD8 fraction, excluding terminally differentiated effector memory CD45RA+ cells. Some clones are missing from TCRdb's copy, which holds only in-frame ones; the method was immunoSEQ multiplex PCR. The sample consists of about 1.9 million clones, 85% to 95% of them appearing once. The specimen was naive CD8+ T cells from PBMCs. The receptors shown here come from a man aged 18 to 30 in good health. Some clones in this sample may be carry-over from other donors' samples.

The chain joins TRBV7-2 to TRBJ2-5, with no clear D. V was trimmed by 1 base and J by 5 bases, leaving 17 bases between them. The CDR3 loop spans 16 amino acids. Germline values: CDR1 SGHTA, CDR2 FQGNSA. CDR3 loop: CASSLDFPDPRETQYF. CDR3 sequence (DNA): TGTGCCAGCAGCTTAGACTTCCCGGACCCAAGGGAGACCCAGTACTTC.

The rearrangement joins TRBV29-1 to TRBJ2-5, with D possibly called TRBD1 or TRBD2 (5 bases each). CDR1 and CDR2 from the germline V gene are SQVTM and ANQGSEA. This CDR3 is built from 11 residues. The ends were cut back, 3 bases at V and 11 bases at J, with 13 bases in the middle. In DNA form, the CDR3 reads TGCAGCGTTGAGAATAGGGGAGAGCAGTACTTC. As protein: CSVENRGEQYF.

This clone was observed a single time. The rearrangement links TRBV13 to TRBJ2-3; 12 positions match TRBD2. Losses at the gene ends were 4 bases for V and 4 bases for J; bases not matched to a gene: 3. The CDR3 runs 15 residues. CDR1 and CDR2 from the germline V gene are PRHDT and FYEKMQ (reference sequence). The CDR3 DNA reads TGTGCCAGCAGCTCCGGACTAGCGGGACCAGATACGCAGTATTTT. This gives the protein CASSSGLAGPDTQYF.

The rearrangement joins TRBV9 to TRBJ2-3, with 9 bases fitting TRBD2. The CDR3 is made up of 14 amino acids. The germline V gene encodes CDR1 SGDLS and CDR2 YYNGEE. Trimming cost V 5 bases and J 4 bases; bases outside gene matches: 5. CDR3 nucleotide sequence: TGTGCCAGCAGTCTAGCGGGAAAGGCAGATACGCAGTATTTT. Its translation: CASSLAGKADTQYF.

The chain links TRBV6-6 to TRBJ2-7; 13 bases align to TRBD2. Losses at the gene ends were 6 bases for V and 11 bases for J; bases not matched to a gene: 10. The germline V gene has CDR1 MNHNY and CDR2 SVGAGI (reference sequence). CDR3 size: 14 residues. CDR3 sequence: CASSPWDTSGREYF. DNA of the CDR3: TGTGCCAGCAGCCCCTGGGACACTAGCGGGAGGGAGTACTTC.

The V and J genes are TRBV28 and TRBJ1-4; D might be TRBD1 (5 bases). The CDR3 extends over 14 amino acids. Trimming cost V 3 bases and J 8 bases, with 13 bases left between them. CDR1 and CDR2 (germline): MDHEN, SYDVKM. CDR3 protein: CASSLVGLREKLFF. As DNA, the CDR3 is TGTGCCAGCAGTTTGGTGGGACTGAGGGAAAAACTGTTTTTT.

The CDR3 bases are TGTGCCAGCAGGTACAGGGGCGGCAATCAGCCCCAGCATTTT. Residues: CASRYRGGNQPQHF. The rearrangement links TRBV27 to TRBJ1-5, with 7 positions matching TRBD1. With 6 bases clipped from V and 2 bases from J, the junction kept 4 bases outside the gene matches. The CDR3 covers 14 residues. Germline loops: CDR1 MNHEY, CDR2 SMNVEV (reference sequence).

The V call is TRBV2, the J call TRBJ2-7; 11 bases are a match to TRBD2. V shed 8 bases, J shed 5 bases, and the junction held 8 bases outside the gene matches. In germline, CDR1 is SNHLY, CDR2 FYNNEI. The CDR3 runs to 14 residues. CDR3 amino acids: CASFSGRAANEQYF. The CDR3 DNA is TGTGCCAGCTTTAGCGGGAGGGCCGCCAACGAGCAGTACTTC.

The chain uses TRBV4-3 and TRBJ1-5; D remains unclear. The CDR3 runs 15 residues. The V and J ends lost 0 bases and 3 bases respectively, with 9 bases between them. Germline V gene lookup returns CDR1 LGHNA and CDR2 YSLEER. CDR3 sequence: CASSQEAGYNQPQHF. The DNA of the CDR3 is TGCGCCAGCAGCCAAGAAGCAGGCTACAATCAGCCCCAGCATTTT.

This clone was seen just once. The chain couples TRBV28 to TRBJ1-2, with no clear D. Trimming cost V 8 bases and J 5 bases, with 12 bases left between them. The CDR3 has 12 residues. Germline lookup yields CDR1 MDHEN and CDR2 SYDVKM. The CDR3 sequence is CASCSDLYGYTF. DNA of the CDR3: TGTGCCAGCTGCTCGGATCTTTATGGCTACACCTTC.

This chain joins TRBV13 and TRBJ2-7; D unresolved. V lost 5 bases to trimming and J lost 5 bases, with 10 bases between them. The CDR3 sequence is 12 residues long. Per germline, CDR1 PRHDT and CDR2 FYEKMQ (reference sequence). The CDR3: CASSRQSNEQYF. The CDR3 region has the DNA TGTGCCAGCAGCCGGCAATCGAACGAGCAGTACTTC.

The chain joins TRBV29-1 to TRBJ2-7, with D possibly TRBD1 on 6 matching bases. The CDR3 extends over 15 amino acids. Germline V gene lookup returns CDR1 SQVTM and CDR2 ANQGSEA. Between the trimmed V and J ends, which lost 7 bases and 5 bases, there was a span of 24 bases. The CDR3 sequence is CSARGDKTGSDEQYF. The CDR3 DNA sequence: TGCAGCGCTCGAGGGGACAAAACCGGCTCTGACGAGCAGTACTTC.

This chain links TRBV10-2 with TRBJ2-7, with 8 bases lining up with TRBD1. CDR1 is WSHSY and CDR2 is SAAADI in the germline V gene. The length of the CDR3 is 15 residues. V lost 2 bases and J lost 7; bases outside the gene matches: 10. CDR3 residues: CASSEQGQGRREQYF. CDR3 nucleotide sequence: TGCGCCAGCAGTGAGCAAGGACAGGGACGTCGGGAGCAGTACTTC.

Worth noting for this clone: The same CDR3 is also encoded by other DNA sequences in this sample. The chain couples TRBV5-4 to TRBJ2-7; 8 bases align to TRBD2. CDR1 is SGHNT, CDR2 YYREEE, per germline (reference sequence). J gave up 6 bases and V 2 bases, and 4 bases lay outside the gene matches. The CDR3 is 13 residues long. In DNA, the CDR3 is TGTGCCAGCAGCTTAGGACTAGCAGGCGAGCAGTACTTC. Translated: CASSLGLAGEQYF. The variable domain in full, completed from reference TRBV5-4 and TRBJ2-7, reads ETGVTQSPTHLIKTRGQQVTLRCSSQSGHNTVSWYQQALGQGPQFIFQYYREEENGRGNFPPRFSGLQFPNYSSELNVNALELDDSALYLCASSLGLAGEQYFGPGTRLTVT.

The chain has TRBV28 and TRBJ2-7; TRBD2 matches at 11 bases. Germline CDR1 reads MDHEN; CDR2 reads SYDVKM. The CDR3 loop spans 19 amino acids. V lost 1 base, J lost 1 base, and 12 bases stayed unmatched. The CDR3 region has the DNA TGTGCCAGCAGTTTATTTCCTAGCGGGAGGATTAGTAATTCCTACGAGCAGTACTTC. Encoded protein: CASSLFPSGRISNSYEQYF. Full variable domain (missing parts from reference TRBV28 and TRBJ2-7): DVKVTQSSRYLVKRTGEKVFLECVQDMDHENMFWYRQDPGLGLRLIYFSYDVKMKEKGDIPEGYSVSREKKERFSLILESASTNQTSMYLCASSLFPSGRISNSYEQYFGPGTRLTVT.

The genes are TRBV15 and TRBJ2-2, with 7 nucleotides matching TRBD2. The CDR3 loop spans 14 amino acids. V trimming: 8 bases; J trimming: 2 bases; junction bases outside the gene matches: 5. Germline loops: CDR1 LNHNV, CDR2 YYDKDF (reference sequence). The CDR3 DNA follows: TGTGCCACCGGGGGGGACTATAACACCGGGGAGCTGTTTTTT. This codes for CATGGDYNTGELFF. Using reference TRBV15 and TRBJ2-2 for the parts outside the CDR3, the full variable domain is DAMVIQNPRYQVTQFGKPVTLSCSQTLNHNVMYWYQQKSSQAPKLLFHYYDKDFNNEADTPDNFQSRRPNTSFCFLDIRSPGLGDTAMYLCATGGDYNTGELFFGEGSRLTVL.

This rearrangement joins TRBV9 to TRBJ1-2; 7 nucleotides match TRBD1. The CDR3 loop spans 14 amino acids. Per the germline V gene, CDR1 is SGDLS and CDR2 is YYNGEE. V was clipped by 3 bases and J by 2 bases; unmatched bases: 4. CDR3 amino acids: CASSGTGLNYGYTF. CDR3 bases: TGTGCCAGCAGCGGGACAGGATTGAACTATGGCTACACCTTC. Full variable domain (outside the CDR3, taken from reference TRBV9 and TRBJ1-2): DSGVTQTPKHLITATGQRVTLRCSPRSGDLSVYWYQQSLDQGLQFLIQYYNGEERAKGNILERFSAQQFPDLHSELNLSSLELGDSALYFCASSGTGLNYGYTFGSGTRLTVV.

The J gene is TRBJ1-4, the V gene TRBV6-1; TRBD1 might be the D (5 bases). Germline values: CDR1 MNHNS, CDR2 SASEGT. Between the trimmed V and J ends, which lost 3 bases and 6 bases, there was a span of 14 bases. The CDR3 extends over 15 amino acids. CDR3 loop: CASSDGTSTDEKLFF. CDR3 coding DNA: TGTGCCAGCAGTGATGGGACCTCTACCGATGAAAAACTGTTTTTT.

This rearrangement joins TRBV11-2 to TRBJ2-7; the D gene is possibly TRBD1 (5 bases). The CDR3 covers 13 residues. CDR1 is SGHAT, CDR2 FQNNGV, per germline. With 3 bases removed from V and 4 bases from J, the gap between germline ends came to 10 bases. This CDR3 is CASSFNQGYEQYF. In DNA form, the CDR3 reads TGTGCCAGCAGCTTTAACCAGGGATACGAGCAGTACTTC.

Here the CDR3 reads CASSSPPVFYEQYF. The CDR3 DNA reads as TGTGCCAGCTCATCCCCCCCGGTTTTCTACGAGCAGTACTTC. The V call is TRBV18, the J call TRBJ2-7; D call uncertain. CDR1 and CDR2 from the germline V gene are KGHSH and LQKENI. Trimming stripped 5 bases from V and 3 bases from J, with 14 bases between. The CDR3 has 14 amino acids.

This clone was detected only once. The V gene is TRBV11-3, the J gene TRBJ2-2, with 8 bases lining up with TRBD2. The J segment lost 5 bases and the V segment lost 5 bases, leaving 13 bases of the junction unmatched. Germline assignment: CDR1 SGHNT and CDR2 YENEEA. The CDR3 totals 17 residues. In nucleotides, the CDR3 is TGTGCCAGCAGCGCCCCCGGGGGGGGAGTTCGGACCGGGGAGCTGTTTTTT. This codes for CASSAPGGGVRTGELFF.

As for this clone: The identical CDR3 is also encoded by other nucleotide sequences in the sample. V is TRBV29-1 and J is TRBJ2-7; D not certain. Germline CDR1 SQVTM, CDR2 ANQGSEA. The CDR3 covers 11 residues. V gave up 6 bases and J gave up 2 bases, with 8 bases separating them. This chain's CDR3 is CSVRVAYEQYF. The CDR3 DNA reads TGCAGCGTCCGGGTTGCCTACGAGCAGTACTTC.

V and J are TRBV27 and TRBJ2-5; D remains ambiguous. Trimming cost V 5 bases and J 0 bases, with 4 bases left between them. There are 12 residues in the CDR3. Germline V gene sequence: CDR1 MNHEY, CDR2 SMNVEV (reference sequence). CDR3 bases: TGTGCCAGCAGTCACTACCAAGAGACCCAGTACTTC. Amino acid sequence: CASSHYQETQYF.

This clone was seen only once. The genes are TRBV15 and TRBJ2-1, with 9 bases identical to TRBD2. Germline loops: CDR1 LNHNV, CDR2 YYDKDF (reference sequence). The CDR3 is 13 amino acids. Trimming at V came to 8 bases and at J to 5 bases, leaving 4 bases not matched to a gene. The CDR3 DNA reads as TGTGCCACCGGGACTAGCCCCCACAATGAGCAGTTCTTC. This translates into CATGTSPHNEQFF.

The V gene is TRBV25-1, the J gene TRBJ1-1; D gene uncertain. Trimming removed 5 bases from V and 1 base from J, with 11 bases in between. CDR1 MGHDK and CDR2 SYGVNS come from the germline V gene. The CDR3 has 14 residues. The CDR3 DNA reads TGTGCCAGCAGTAACACGCAGGCGAACACTGAAGCTTTCTTT. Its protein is CASSNTQANTEAFF.

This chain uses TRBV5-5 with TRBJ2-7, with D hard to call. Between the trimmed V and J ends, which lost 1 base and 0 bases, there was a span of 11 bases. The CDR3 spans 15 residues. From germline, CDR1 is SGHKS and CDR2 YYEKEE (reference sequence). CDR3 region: CASSLFPQSSYEQYF. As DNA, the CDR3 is TGTGCCAGCAGCTTGTTTCCCCAAAGCTCCTACGAGCAGTACTTC.